A selection of T cell receptor beta chains follows, all from one sample in a study of T cell changes during pregnancy in multiple sclerosis. TCRdb's table, derived via immunoSEQ multiplex PCR, lists solely in-frame clones and lacks some. The sample lists 85,000 to 120,000 clones, roughly 90% occurring once. Sample: peripheral blood, taken after pregnancy. The origin of the receptors is a female donor with multiple sclerosis, enrolled in a pregnancy study. The CDR3 runs from the conserved cysteine through the conserved F or W. Fields, in order: D gene, clone size, V gene, J gene, CDR3 DNA, CDR3 protein. A D gene is named only where the DNA matches it firmly. Some rows mark clone size as missing; the rest say once, few, many or name a class of expanded clone.

d_call: TRBD2
clone_size: once
v_call: TRBV5-1
j_call: TRBJ2-2
cdr3_nt: TGCGCCAGCAGCCGGCAAGGGTCTAGCGGGAGAGGGAACGTGAACACCGGGGAGCTGTTTTTT
cdr3_aa: CASSRQGSSGRGNVNTGELFF

d_call: -
clone_size: -
v_call: TRBV7-9
j_call: TRBJ2-3
cdr3_nt: TGTGCCAGCAGCTTAGGCCCGGCCGCGGCAGATACGCAGTATTTT
cdr3_aa: CASSLGPAAADTQYF

d_call: -
clone_size: -
v_call: TRBV4-2
j_call: TRBJ2-5
cdr3_nt: TGTGCCAGCAGCCAAGGGTTTGGGGCCGGCAGGGACTTC
cdr3_aa: CASSQGFGAGRDF

d_call: TRBD1
clone_size: -
v_call: TRBV28
j_call: TRBJ1-1
cdr3_nt: TGTGCCAGCAGTCCCGAGGGGGCTGGGAACACTGAAGCTTTCTTT
cdr3_aa: CASSPEGAGNTEAFF

d_call: -
clone_size: -
v_call: TRBV30
j_call: TRBJ1-1
cdr3_nt: TGTGCCTGGAGGGACGGAGGGAACACTGAAGCTTTCTTT
cdr3_aa: CAWRDGGNTEAFF

d_call: TRBD1
clone_size: -
v_call: TRBV19
j_call: TRBJ1-5
cdr3_nt: TGTGCCAGTAGTATCCAGGGGGCGGGAAATCAGCCCCAGCATTTT
cdr3_aa: CASSIQGAGNQPQHF

d_call: -
clone_size: few
v_call: TRBV5-1
j_call: TRBJ1-1
cdr3_nt: TGCGCCAGCAGCTTGCAGGGGCATGTCACTGAAGCTTTCTTT
cdr3_aa: CASSLQGHVTEAFF

d_call: -
clone_size: -
v_call: TRBV5-4
j_call: TRBJ2-3
cdr3_nt: TGTGCCGGTAGCAGGGGCCGTGGACCTTCAGATACGCAGTATTTT
cdr3_aa: CAGSRGRGPSDTQYF

d_call: TRBD1
clone_size: once
v_call: TRBV7-9
j_call: TRBJ1-6
cdr3_nt: TGTGCCAGCAGCCACGGACAGGGGGATTCACCCCTCCACTTT
cdr3_aa: CASSHGQGDSPLHF

d_call: -
clone_size: -
v_call: TRBV28
j_call: TRBJ1-1
cdr3_nt: TGTGCCAGCAGTTCGGGTACCTTGAACACTGAAGCTTTCTTT
cdr3_aa: CASSSGTLNTEAFF

d_call: -
clone_size: few
v_call: TRBV16
j_call: TRBJ1-2
cdr3_nt: TGTGCCAGCAGCCAATTCGCAGACGCTGAGGGCCCTGGCTACACCTTC
cdr3_aa: CASSQFADAEGPGYTF

d_call: -
clone_size: -
v_call: TRBV19
j_call: TRBJ2-7
cdr3_nt: TGTGCCAGTAGTATGGGGCCGAAAGGAAACTACGAGCAGTACTTC
cdr3_aa: CASSMGPKGNYEQYF

d_call: -
clone_size: -
v_call: TRBV6-5
j_call: TRBJ1-4
cdr3_nt: TGTGCCAGCAGTTACGTCCAGGGCGCAACTAATGAAAAACTGTTTTTT
cdr3_aa: CASSYVQGATNEKLFF

d_call: -
clone_size: -
v_call: TRBV25-1
j_call: TRBJ1-2
cdr3_nt: TGTGCCAGCAGTGCGCACAGGGATGAGCGTCTTTTCTATGGCTACACCTTC
cdr3_aa: CASSAHRDERLFYGYTF

d_call: -
clone_size: -
v_call: TRBV27
j_call: TRBJ1-1
cdr3_nt: TGTGCCAGCAGTTGGGGCGCTTGGACTGAAGCTTTCTTT
cdr3_aa: CASSWGAWTEAFF

d_call: TRBD1
clone_size: -
v_call: TRBV7-9
j_call: TRBJ2-3
cdr3_nt: TGTGCCAGCGGGGACCGAGGGCAGGGGGTGGCAGATACGCAGTATTTT
cdr3_aa: CASGDRGQGVADTQYF

d_call: TRBD2
clone_size: -
v_call: TRBV19
j_call: TRBJ2-1
cdr3_nt: TGTGCCAGTAGTATAATGGGAGGGAAGGATGAGCAGTTCTTC
cdr3_aa: CASSIMGGKDEQFF

d_call: -
clone_size: -
v_call: TRBV2
j_call: TRBJ1-6
cdr3_nt: TGTGCCAGCAGACTCGGGACAACTAATAATTCACCCCTCCACTTT
cdr3_aa: CASRLGTTNNSPLHF

d_call: -
clone_size: -
v_call: TRBV21-1
j_call: TRBJ2-1
cdr3_nt: TGTGCCAGCAGCACCCCTAGCGGGAGCAAGTACAATGAGCAGTTCTTC
cdr3_aa: CASSTPSGSKYNEQFF

d_call: -
clone_size: -
v_call: TRBV6-5
j_call: TRBJ1-2
cdr3_nt: TGTGCCAGCAGTTCGTATACAGGATACTATGGCTACACCTTC
cdr3_aa: CASSSYTGYYGYTF

d_call: -
clone_size: -
v_call: TRBV7-9
j_call: TRBJ2-3
cdr3_nt: TGTGCCAGCAGCTTTCGGACAAGCACAGATACGCAGTATTTT
cdr3_aa: CASSFRTSTDTQYF

d_call: -
clone_size: -
v_call: TRBV15
j_call: TRBJ1-1
cdr3_nt: TGTGCCACCCGACGGGGAATGAACACTGAAGCTTTCTTT
cdr3_aa: CATRRGMNTEAFF

d_call: TRBD2
clone_size: -
v_call: TRBV5-4
j_call: TRBJ2-3
cdr3_nt: TGTGCCAGCAGGGCGGGAGGGCCGGGCACAGATACGCAGTATTTT
cdr3_aa: CASRAGGPGTDTQYF

d_call: TRBD1
clone_size: -
v_call: TRBV11-2
j_call: TRBJ2-7
cdr3_nt: TGTGCCAGCAGCTTAGATTTTGGGGGACAGTTCTACGAGCAGTACTTC
cdr3_aa: CASSLDFGGQFYEQYF

d_call: -
clone_size: -
v_call: TRBV5-1
j_call: TRBJ2-2
cdr3_nt: TGCGCCAGCAGCGCCCGGGGGGCGGGATTCACCGGGGAGCTGTTTTTT
cdr3_aa: CASSARGAGFTGELFF

d_call: -
clone_size: once
v_call: TRBV6-1
j_call: TRBJ1-1
cdr3_nt: TGTGCCAGCAGTGTCGCCAGAACCCCCACTGAAGCTTTCTTT
cdr3_aa: CASSVARTPTEAFF

d_call: TRBD1
clone_size: -
v_call: TRBV7-9
j_call: TRBJ2-7
cdr3_nt: TGTGCCAGCAGTAATTTTGGGACAGGGCTATCCTACGAGCAGTACTTC
cdr3_aa: CASSNFGTGLSYEQYF

d_call: -
clone_size: -
v_call: TRBV19
j_call: TRBJ1-3
cdr3_nt: TGTGCCAGTACCAGACCAGGGGTTGGAAACACCATATATTTT
cdr3_aa: CASTRPGVGNTIYF

d_call: -
clone_size: -
v_call: TRBV30
j_call: TRBJ1-1
cdr3_nt: TGTGCCTGGAGTCCGCTAATCCCGGGAGCTACTGAAGCTTTCTTT
cdr3_aa: CAWSPLIPGATEAFF

d_call: TRBD2
clone_size: -
v_call: TRBV5-1
j_call: TRBJ2-7
cdr3_nt: TGCGCCAGCAGGGCCGGGACTAGCGGGAAACACGAGCAGTACTTC
cdr3_aa: CASRAGTSGKHEQYF

d_call: TRBD1
clone_size: -
v_call: TRBV27
j_call: TRBJ2-2
cdr3_nt: TGTGCCAGCGGACAGGGGGGGCGTTCCGGGGAGCTGTTTTTT
cdr3_aa: CASGQGGRSGELFF